This T cell receptor beta chain originates from a study of cytomegalovirus exposure and HLA in healthy donors. The study, taken as a whole, reports: An analysis was carried out at a later point. It showed that HLA-associated TCR beta chains were more clonally expanded than equally common non-associated chains. Judged likely to be a sequencing artifact was a cluster of highly shared sequence variants. Among TCR sequences, most were rare, though some public TCRs appeared in many donors.

The CDR3 covers 19 residues. Per germline, CDR1 SGHKS and CDR2 YYEKEE (reference sequence). Researchers ran the PCR with 60 Vbeta and 13 Jbeta primers. Sequencing was performed with immunoSEQ multiplex PCR; in TCRdb, only in-frame clones are kept and a portion is missing. The top ten hold 3.1% of the sample, which has about 160,000 clones, over 60% seen once. Points on this clone: Its cognate antigen is unknown. At one end the junction does not follow the germline gene, possibly because of a read error.

The sequenced sample consisted of PBMCs. V usage is TRBV5-5 and J usage is TRBJ2-2, with 15 bases that match TRBD2. The sequence was obtained from a woman between 40 and 55 years old in good health and CMV-seronegative. This CDR3 is CASNLILGLAGGETGELFF. In DNA form, the CDR3 reads TGTGCCAGCAACTTGATTTTGGGACTAGCGGGGGGAGAGACCGGGGAGCTGTTTTTT.